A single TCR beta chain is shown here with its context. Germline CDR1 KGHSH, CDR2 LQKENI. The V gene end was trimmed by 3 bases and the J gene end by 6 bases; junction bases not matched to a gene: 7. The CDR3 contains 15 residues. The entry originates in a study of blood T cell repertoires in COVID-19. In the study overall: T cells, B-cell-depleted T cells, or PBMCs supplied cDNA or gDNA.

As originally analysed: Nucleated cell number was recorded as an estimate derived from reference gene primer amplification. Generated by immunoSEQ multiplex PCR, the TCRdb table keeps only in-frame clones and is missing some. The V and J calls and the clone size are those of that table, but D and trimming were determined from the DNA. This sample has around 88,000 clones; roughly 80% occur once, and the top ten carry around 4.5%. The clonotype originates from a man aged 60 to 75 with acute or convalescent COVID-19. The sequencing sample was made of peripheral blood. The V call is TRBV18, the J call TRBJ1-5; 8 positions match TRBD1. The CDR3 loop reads CASSPAGGGLQPQHF. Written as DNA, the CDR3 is TGTGCCAGCTCACCTGCAGGGGGCGGTCTTCAGCCCCAGCATTTT.